The T cell receptor beta chain under discussion was sequenced for a study of a mutant IDH1 vaccine in newly diagnosed glioma. Here immunoSEQ multiplex PCR was the method, and the copy in TCRdb shows in-frame clones only, minus some. The sample shows about 50,000 clones, about three quarters of them seen only once. The germline V gene encodes CDR1 MDHEN and CDR2 SYDVKM. This CDR3 spans 13 amino acids. V was pared by 3 bases and J by 4 bases, with 9 bases between. Time point given: week 35, safety follow-up. Topical imiquimod accompanied each vaccine dose, which consisted of 300 ug of mutant IDH1 20-mer peptide. Tumors from donors were new WHO grade 3 or 4 IDH1-mutant astrocytomas with ATRX loss. Turning to this clone: Its target is not known.

Sequences were derived from PBMCs, sampled from a glioma patient whose treatment included an IDH1 peptide vaccine. V is TRBV28 and J is TRBJ1-1; a possible D gene is TRBD1 (5 bases). The sequence came from a middle-aged man with glioma. CDR3 nucleotide sequence: TGTGCCAGCAGTTTTTCGGGGGGCACTGAAGCTTTCTTT. Amino acid sequence: CASSFSGGTEAFF.